Given below is one TCR beta chain in context. This entry is derived from a study of shared clonotypes between healthy human individuals. Unmatched junction bases numbered 6, after V lost 0 bases and J lost 1 base. CDR1 is SGHRS and CDR2 is YFSETQ in the germline V gene. This CDR3 is 17 amino acids long. Genomic DNA of each subset was evenly split across several immunoSEQ plates. Clones were read by immunoSEQ multiplex PCR, and TCRdb kept only the in-frame ones, dropping some. The table records hundreds of thousands of clones, 60% to 75% of them present only once. The rearrangement links TRBV5-1 to TRBJ2-2, with 7 bases aligning to TRBD1. Sequenced: memory CD4+ T cells sorted from blood. Stated subset: CD45RA-negative fraction. The receptor was derived from a woman between 25 and 40 years old in good health. The CDR3 loop reads CASSLAVTGRNTGELFF. CDR3 coding DNA: TGCGCCAGCAGCTTGGCAGTGACAGGGAGGAACACCGGGGAGCTGTTTTTT.